This T cell receptor (beta chain) originates from a study of identical twins. The germline V gene has CDR1 SGHVS and CDR2 FQNEAQ. J lost 3 bases, V lost 5 bases, and 9 bases had no gene match. The CDR3 runs 18 residues. In TCRdb, the 5' RACE reads were re-called with MiXCR into one record per CDR3 protein. In the table there are about 430,000 distinct CDR3 sequences, around 20% of which are singletons. The TCR was taken from a man in his fifties in good health. This chain links TRBV7-8 with TRBJ2-1; 14 bases fit TRBD2. Sequencing was done on a sample of naive T cells sorted from blood. Here the CDR3 DNA reads TGTGCCAGCAGCCCGGGACTAGCGGGAGTGGCGCACTACAATGAGCAGTTCTTC. Translating gives CASSPGLAGVAHYNEQFF. The variable domain in full, completed from reference TRBV7-8 and TRBJ2-1, reads GAGVSQSPRYKVAKRGQDVALRCDPISGHVSLFWYQQALGQGPEFLTYFQNEAQLDKSGLPSDRFFAERPEGSVSTLKIQRTQQEDSAVYLCASSPGLAGVAHYNEQFFGPGTRLTVL.